This TCR beta chain was recovered during a study of human versus mouse CDR3 diversity and MHC coevolution. Study outcomes and limitations: Approximately 1.7 million TCR beta clonotypes were estimated for humans, the largest repertoire. Compared with mice, human CDR3s carried more deletions and insertions on average.

To note about this clone: The antigen is unknown.

Repertoires were generated with immunoSEQ multiplex PCR, while TCRdb's copy carries only in-frame clones and drops some. Of about 73,000 clones detected, around 92% appear once; the ten largest clones hold roughly 0.16%. This CDR3 is built from 20 residues. V lost 2 bases and J lost 2; bases outside the gene matches: 15. Germline CDR1 is MNHNS and CDR2 is SASEGT. V is TRBV6-1 and J is TRBJ1-5, with 10 bases fitting TRBD1. This TCR was sampled from a person aged 25 to 69 in good health. Sequenced: naive CD4+ T cells from blood. Indicated subset: CD45RO-negative CD62L-positive naive CD4 T cells. CDR3 residues: CASSELGWDRGSIGNQPQHF. In nucleotides, the CDR3 is TGTGCCAGCAGTGAACTGGGGTGGGACAGGGGATCGATTGGCAATCAGCCCCAGCATTTT.